The rows below give T cell receptor beta chains drawn from one sample of a study of cytomegalovirus exposure and HLA in healthy donors. This table comes from immunoSEQ multiplex PCR, and its TCRdb copy is limited to in-frame clones, with some not included. This table has fewer than 250,000 clones, 81% appearing once. Specimen: PBMCs. The receptors derive from a middle-aged man in good health and CMV-seropositive. Each CDR3 is given with its conserved first and last residue. Fields, in order: J gene, clone size, D gene, V gene, CDR3 DNA, CDR3 protein. The D gene is left open where the match is weak. Rows may omit the clone size; those that give it use once, few, many or a size class.

TRBJ1-1,many,NA,TRBV6-5,TGTGCCAGCAGCACTCTAGTAGGGAACACTGAAGCTTTCTTT,CASSTLVGNTEAFF
TRBJ2-5,few,NA,TRBV7-3,TGTGCCAGCAGCTTCCTGTTTCAAGAGACCCAGTACTTC,CASSFLFQETQYF
TRBJ1-6,NA,NA,TRBV4-2,TGTGCCAGCAGCCACCCCGGGGGGTATAGCTCCTATAATTCACCCCTCCACTTT,CASSHPGGYSSYNSPLHF
TRBJ2-7,NA,TRBD1,TRBV6-5,TGTGCCAGCAGTACCAGCCGGGACAGGATCCACGAGCAGTACTTC,CASSTSRDRIHEQYF
TRBJ2-7,NA,NA,TRBV30,TGTGCCTGGAGAGGGTTCGGGAGACAAACCTACGAGCAGTACTTC,CAWRGFGRQTYEQYF
TRBJ2-1,NA,TRBD1,TRBV10-3,TGTGCCATCAGTGAGTTTACAGGGGGTGAGCAGTTCTTC,CAISEFTGGEQFF
TRBJ2-7,NA,NA,TRBV11-2,TGTGCCAGCAGCTTAGTGGGGGGCTACGAGCAGTACTTC,CASSLVGGYEQYF
TRBJ2-1,NA,TRBD2,TRBV29-1,TGCAGCGTTAGCGGGAGGGCCGGAAATGAGCAGTTCTTC,CSVSGRAGNEQFF
TRBJ2-1,NA,TRBD2,TRBV28,TGTGCCAGCAAACCGGGTAGCGGGAGTTACAATGAGCAGTTCTTC,CASKPGSGSYNEQFF
TRBJ1-2,NA,TRBD1,TRBV7-2,TGTGCCAGCAGCTCTGGACAGGGGGCGTTTGGCTACACCTTC,CASSSGQGAFGYTF
TRBJ1-1,NA,TRBD1,TRBV18,TGTGCCAGCTCCTGGGCGACAGGGTCTGTGAACACTGAAGCTTTCTTT,CASSWATGSVNTEAFF
TRBJ2-2,NA,NA,TRBV5-1,TGCGCCAGCAGCTTGGTCGGGAACACCGGGGAGCTGTTTTTT,CASSLVGNTGELFF
TRBJ2-7,NA,TRBD1,TRBV6-5,TGTGCCACACGGTGGGGACAGGAGACCTACGAGCAGTACTTC,CATRWGQETYEQYF
TRBJ2-3,NA,NA,TRBV11-2,TGTGCCAGCAGCCCCACTACGAGTTCTCTCGGGGATACGCAGTATTTT,CASSPTTSSLGDTQYF
TRBJ1-1,NA,NA,TRBV10-3,TGTGCCACCGGGGAGAACACTGAAGCTTTCTTT,CATGENTEAFF
TRBJ1-5,NA,NA,TRBV28,TGTGCCAGCAGCCATACCGCGGGGTCCGGGAGGAATCAGCCCCAGCATTTT,CASSHTAGSGRNQPQHF
TRBJ2-5,few,NA,TRBV6-5,TGTGCCAGCAGTTACCGGGACAACCGAGAGACCCAGTACTTC,CASSYRDNRETQYF
TRBJ2-5,NA,TRBD2,TRBV4-1,TGCGCCAGCAGCTCGGGACTAGCGGAGAGGGAGACCCAGTACTTC,CASSSGLAERETQYF
TRBJ1-3,NA,TRBD1,TRBV18,TGTGCCAGCTCACCGTTGACAGGGGGCGCCTCTGGAAACACCATATATTTT,CASSPLTGGASGNTIYF
TRBJ2-7,NA,TRBD1,TRBV5-1,TGCGCCAGCAGCCCGGGACAGGCGGCCTACGAGCAGTACTTC,CASSPGQAAYEQYF
TRBJ1-5,NA,NA,TRBV28,TGTGCCAGCACCGCCCCAGGGGACAATAGCAATCAGCCCCAGCATTTT,CASTAPGDNSNQPQHF
TRBJ2-7,NA,TRBD1,TRBV5-1,TGCGCCAGCAGCCCCCGGACAGGCCCCAACGAGCAGTACTTC,CASSPRTGPNEQYF
TRBJ2-5,NA,TRBD1,TRBV7-7,TGTGCCAGCAGCTTAGTCGGACAGGGATCCCAAGAGACCCAGTACTTC,CASSLVGQGSQETQYF
TRBJ1-6,NA,TRBD1,TRBV6-5,TGTGCCAGCAGTTACGGGACAGGGACCTATAATTCACCCCTCCACTTT,CASSYGTGTYNSPLHF
TRBJ2-1,NA,TRBD1,TRBV6-5,TGTGCCAGCAGGTCCGGGACAGCCATTAGCAATGAGCAGTTCTTC,CASRSGTAISNEQFF
TRBJ1-5,NA,TRBD1,TRBV18,TGTGCCAGCTCACCACCGGGACAGGGGGCTGATCAGCCCCAGCATTTT,CASSPPGQGADQPQHF
TRBJ2-1,NA,TRBD2,TRBV18,TGTGCCAGCTCACCACGCGGGAGCTCCTACAATGAGCAGTTCTTC,CASSPRGSSYNEQFF
TRBJ1-5,NA,NA,TRBV10-3,TGTGCCACTTCCTCCGGGAGTCTCAATCAGCCCCAGCATTTT,CATSSGSLNQPQHF
TRBJ2-3,NA,NA,TRBV10-3,TGTGCCACCAAACTCTCGACAGGTATTAGCACAGATACGCAGTATTTT,CATKLSTGISTDTQYF
TRBJ2-4,NA,TRBD2,TRBV7-2,TGTGCCAGCAGCTTAGAGGGAGGGGACGGGTCCAAAAACATTCAGTACTTC,CASSLEGGDGSKNIQYF
TRBJ2-2,once,NA,TRBV7-9,TGTGCCAGCAGCTTCGGGGGGCGGGACACCGGGGAGCTGTTTTTT,CASSFGGRDTGELFF
TRBJ1-6,NA,NA,TRBV13,TGTGCCAGCAGCCAGGGGAATTCACCCCTCCACTTT,CASSQGNSPLHF
TRBJ1-2,NA,TRBD1,TRBV7-9,TGTTCCAGCAGCCCACGTTGGACAGGGGGTTTTGACTATGGCTACACCTTC,CSSSPRWTGGFDYGYTF
TRBJ2-3,NA,NA,TRBV10-3,TGTGCCATCGGGTCGGGGGCAGGGGGTTTGACAGATACGCAGTATTTT,CAIGSGAGGLTDTQYF
TRBJ2-2,NA,NA,TRBV9,TGTGCCAGCAGCCCCGAGGGGGGGTACCCACCCGGGGAGCTGTTTTTT,CASSPEGGYPPGELFF
TRBJ1-3,NA,NA,TRBV6-1,TGTGCCAGCAGAGAGGGACACGGAAACACCATATATTTT,CASREGHGNTIYF
TRBJ2-1,NA,TRBD1,TRBV6-6,TGTGCCAGCGGGACAGGGTCATACAATGAGCAGTTCTTC,CASGTGSYNEQFF
TRBJ2-5,once,TRBD2,TRBV11-2,TGTGCCAGCAGCTTAGTCCCCGGGACTAGCGGGGGAGAGACCCAGTACTTC,CASSLVPGTSGGETQYF
TRBJ2-5,few,NA,TRBV6-6,TGTGCCAGCAGTTACTATGAGGGGGGGGAGACCCAGTACTTC,CASSYYEGGETQYF
TRBJ2-7,NA,NA,TRBV29-1,TGCAGCGTTGAGGACTTAAGCTACGAGCAGTACTTC,CSVEDLSYEQYF
TRBJ2-3,NA,NA,TRBV4-1,TGCGCCAGCAGCCACTCGGCCCGACAGAACACAGATACGCAGTATTTT,CASSHSARQNTDTQYF
TRBJ2-2,NA,TRBD2,TRBV7-3,TGTGCCAGCAGCTTAGCGGGGGGAAACACCGGGGAGCTGTTTTTT,CASSLAGGNTGELFF
TRBJ1-1,NA,TRBD1,TRBV5-1,TGCGCCAGCAGCCCCTCAACAGGGGGGTTTGAAGCTTTCTTT,CASSPSTGGFEAFF
TRBJ2-5,NA,TRBD2,TRBV7-9,TGCGCCAGCAGCCAAGTCGGGGGACTAGCGGGAGTAGAGACCCAGTACTTC,CASSQVGGLAGVETQYF
TRBJ1-2,NA,TRBD1,TRBV15,TGTGCCACCAGCCAAAGACAGGGATCCTATGGCTACACCTTC,CATSQRQGSYGYTF
TRBJ2-3,NA,TRBD2,TRBV6-5,TGTGCCAGCAGCCTCGGACTAGCGGGCACAGATACGCAGTATTTT,CASSLGLAGTDTQYF
TRBJ1-3,NA,TRBD1,TRBV4-1,TGCGCCAGCAGCCTAGGGGGACAGGGGTATGGAAACACCATATATTTT,CASSLGGQGYGNTIYF
TRBJ1-2,NA,NA,TRBV20-1,TGCAGTGCTAGGACAGCCTATGGCTACACCTTC,CSARTAYGYTF
TRBJ2-5,few,NA,TRBV5-1,TGCGCCAGCAGCTTGGACGGGGGGCCCCAAGAGACCCAGTACTTC,CASSLDGGPQETQYF
TRBJ2-3,NA,NA,TRBV2,TGTGCCAGCAGCCAAACAGGGACAGATACGCAGTATTTT,CASSQTGTDTQYF
TRBJ2-5,few,NA,TRBV13,TGTGCCAGCAGCCCCCGGTGGGGGGGCTTAGAGACCCAGTACTTC,CASSPRWGGLETQYF
TRBJ2-3,NA,TRBD2,TRBV7-9,TGTGCCAGTTCCGTAGCGGGGTTGGACACAGATACGCAGTATTTT,CASSVAGLDTDTQYF
TRBJ1-1,once,NA,TRBV9,TGTGCCAGCAGTAAAGTCGGGGGGGAAGCTTTCTTT,CASSKVGGEAFF
TRBJ2-2,once,NA,TRBV7-3,TGTGCCAGCAGCTACCAGGGGACGACGAACACCGGGGAGCTGTTTTTT,CASSYQGTTNTGELFF
TRBJ2-5,NA,TRBD2,TRBV7-9,TGTGCCAGCAGCCCGACTAGCGGGGGAGTAGAGACCCAGTACTTC,CASSPTSGGVETQYF
TRBJ1-2,NA,TRBD1,TRBV10-3,TGTGCCATTTCCCGGGACAGGGGAAACTATGGCTACACCTTC,CAISRDRGNYGYTF
TRBJ1-5,NA,TRBD1,TRBV19,TGTGCCAGTAGTTCAGAGACAGGGGGTCAGCCCCAGCATTTT,CASSSETGGQPQHF